This is a list of T cell receptor beta chains from one sample in a study of CD8+CD57+ T cells in acquired aplastic anemia. TCRdb called the reads again in MiXCR, with one record for every CDR3 protein. The table lists under 200,000 distinct CDR3 sequences, about 48% of them singletons, with 0.8% to 1.1% in the top ten. The sequenced sample was sorted CD4+, CD8+, or CD8+CD57+ T cells (not recorded which) from PBMCs. Receptors originate from a human donor in good health. Each CDR3 is given with its conserved first and last residue. The D gene is left open where the match is weak. Rows give clone size only sometimes, using once, few, many, or a class for an expanded clone.

J	V	size	D	DNA	CDR3
TRBJ2-1	TRBV28	NA	TRBD1	TGTGCCAGCAGTCCAACATCCGGGACAGGGAGCCATGAGCAGTTCTTC	CASSPTSGTGSHEQFF
TRBJ1-5	TRBV29-1	NA	TRBD1	TGCAGCGTATGGGACAGGGCGGGCCAGCCCCAGCATTTT	CSVWDRAGQPQHF
TRBJ1-4	TRBV25-1	NA	TRBD1	TGTGCCGTGGGACAGGGAGATAATGAAAAACTGTTTTTT	CAVGQGDNEKLFF
TRBJ1-4	TRBV2	NA	NA	TGTGCCAGCAGTGAAGGGGGAACTAATGAAAAACTGTTTTTT	CASSEGGTNEKLFF
TRBJ2-3	TRBV2	NA	TRBD2	TGTGCCAGCAGTTTCTCTAGCGGGAGGGCCCAAGATACGCAGTATTTT	CASSFSSGRAQDTQYF
TRBJ2-7	TRBV6-1	many	NA	TGTGCCAGCAGCTATGGACAGTACGAGCAGTACTTC	CASSYGQYEQYF
TRBJ1-2	TRBV6-4	many	TRBD1	TGTGCCAGCAAAAAGGGACAGGGCTATGGCTACACCTTC	CASKKGQGYGYTF
TRBJ2-7	TRBV9	many	TRBD2	TGTGCCAGCAGCGTAGAAGCGGGAGCTCCCTACGAGCAGTACTTC	CASSVEAGAPYEQYF
TRBJ1-2	TRBV4-1	NA	NA	TGCGCCAGCAGCCAAGATGTAGGATCCTATGGCTACACCTTC	CASSQDVGSYGYTF
TRBJ2-3	TRBV7-2	few	NA	TGTGCCAGCAGCCCTAGACAGCATACGCAGTATTTT	CASSPRQHTQYF
TRBJ2-1	TRBV11-3	NA	TRBD1	TGTGCCAGCAGCTTACGTCGGGACAGGGTCCACAATGAGCAGTTCTTC	CASSLRRDRVHNEQFF
TRBJ2-1	TRBV7-9	many	TRBD2	TGTGCCAGCTGGGATACTAGCGGGACCTACAATGAGCAGTTCTTC	CASWDTSGTYNEQFF
TRBJ2-3	TRBV6-5	few	NA	TGTGCCAGCAGTTTACTCCCCGCTAGCCCCACAGATACGCAGTATTTT	CASSLLPASPTDTQYF
TRBJ2-1	TRBV29-1	many	NA	TGCAGCGTTTTAGAGGGAACCTACAATGAGCAGTTCTTC	CSVLEGTYNEQFF
TRBJ1-1	TRBV5-7	NA	TRBD1	TGTGCCAGCAGCTCCCGGGACAGGGGGCCTTTCTTT	CASSSRDRGPFF
TRBJ1-4	TRBV6-5	few	NA	TGTGCCAGCAGTTACTCAGGAACAGTTAATGAAAAACTGTTTTTT	CASSYSGTVNEKLFF
TRBJ2-1	TRBV9	NA	TRBD1	TGTGCCAGCAGCGTGTTAGGGGGTGCGCAGGGGGCAGGTGAGCAGTTCTTC	CASSVLGGAQGAGEQFF
TRBJ2-7	TRBV20-1	few	TRBD2	TGCAGTGCACCCCAACCGGCTAGCGGGGGCCTTAAAGAGCAGTACTTC	CSAPQPASGGLKEQYF
TRBJ1-1	TRBV2	NA	TRBD1	TGTGCCAGCACCCGAAGGGGGCACAACACTGAAGCTTTCTTT	CASTRRGHNTEAFF
TRBJ2-1	TRBV10-3	NA	NA	TGTGCCATCAGTGACCGGACAGACAATGAGCAGTTCTTC	CAISDRTDNEQFF
TRBJ1-3	TRBV7-2	many	NA	TGTGCCAGCAGCTTAGCCCCAGGATTCTCTGGAAACACCATATATTTT	CASSLAPGFSGNTIYF
TRBJ2-1	TRBV6-4	NA	NA	TGTGCCCTATGGTCAGAGGACGCTGAGCAGTTCTTC	CALWSEDAEQFF
TRBJ1-4	TRBV7-2	once	NA	TGTGCCAGCAGCCCAACGGGGACAAGTGAAAAACTGTTTTTT	CASSPTGTSEKLFF
TRBJ1-2	TRBV29-1	NA	NA	TGCAGCGTGGGGACCCGAAATGGCTACACCTTC	CSVGTRNGYTF
TRBJ1-5	TRBV19	NA	NA	TGTGCCAGTAGTATAACCCCGGGAAGGGCCCAGCATTTT	CASSITPGRAQHF
TRBJ2-1	TRBV6-1	NA	TRBD2	TGTGCCAGCAGTCTCGGGACGGGAGGAATTGAGCAGTTCTTC	CASSLGTGGIEQFF
TRBJ1-1	TRBV9	many	TRBD1	TGTGCCAGCAGCTTGGGACAGACGAACACTGAAGCTTTCTTT	CASSLGQTNTEAFF
TRBJ2-7	TRBV11-2	many	TRBD1	TGTGCCAGCAGCTTGGCCCCGGGACAGAACTACGAGCAGTACTTC	CASSLAPGQNYEQYF
TRBJ1-2	TRBV6-5	NA	TRBD1	TGTGCCAGCAGTTCCCTACGGACAGGGGAGGGTGGCTACACCTTC	CASSSLRTGEGGYTF
TRBJ1-5	TRBV5-1	many	TRBD1	TGCGCCAGCAGCTCGACAGGGGCCCAGCCCCAGCATTTT	CASSSTGAQPQHF
TRBJ2-2	TRBV7-2	NA	NA	TGTGCCAGCAGGGGGCTGGGCGGGGAGCTGTTTTTT	CASRGLGGELFF
TRBJ1-1	TRBV19	NA	TRBD1	TGTGCCAGTCAAGGACAGGGGCGGAGAAACACTGAAGCTTTCTTT	CASQGQGRRNTEAFF
TRBJ1-5	TRBV15	many	NA	TGTGCCACCAGCAGAGATGACAGAGGTGTACAGCCCCAGCATTTT	CATSRDDRGVQPQHF